A selection of T cell receptor beta chains follows, all from one sample in a study of T cell responses to AZD1222 COVID-19 vaccine. The repertoire was sequenced with immunoSEQ multiplex PCR; TCRdb's copy has only in-frame clones and lacks some. This table holds 130,000 or so clones, roughly 88% found once. This specimen was peripheral blood, taken 28 days after the second AZD1222 dose. These receptors all come from an adult who received the AZD1222 COVID-19 vaccine. Each CDR3 is given with its conserved first and last residue. The D gene is left open where the match is weak. Clone size, where shown, is once, few, many, or a class for clones that have expanded.

abundance | j_gene | v_gene | d_gene | CDR3aa | CDR3nt
- | TRBJ2-2 | TRBV3-1/TRBV3-2 | TRBD2 | CASNLAGTTGELFF | TGTGCCAGCAACCTAGCGGGGACCACCGGGGAGCTGTTTTTT
- | TRBJ2-5 | TRBV19 | TRBD2 | CASSALAGGVETQYF | TGTGCCAGTAGCGCGCTAGCGGGGGGCGTGGAGACCCAGTACTTC
- | TRBJ1-4 | TRBV6-5 | - | CASSYSGRDGEKLFF | TGTGCCAGCAGTTACTCGGGTAGGGATGGTGAAAAACTGTTTTTT
- | TRBJ1-2 | TRBV15 | - | CATSREPGVNYGYTF | TGTGCCACCAGCAGAGAACCAGGGGTTAACTATGGCTACACCTTC
- | TRBJ2-7 | TRBV6-6 | TRBD1 | CASSSTGGLRYEQYF | TGTGCCAGCAGCTCAACAGGGGGCCTTCGCTACGAGCAGTACTTC
- | TRBJ2-1 | TRBV7-8 | TRBD2 | CASSLTSGIGEQFF | TGTGCCAGCAGCCTGACTAGCGGGATCGGTGAGCAGTTCTTC
- | TRBJ2-2 | TRBV2 | - | CASSEDWLNTGELFF | TGTGCCAGCAGTGAGGACTGGTTAAACACCGGGGAGCTGTTTTTT
- | TRBJ1-3 | TRBV4-2 | - | CASSQDQVAKSSGNTIYF | TGTGCCAGCAGCCAAGATCAGGTGGCTAAGAGCTCTGGAAACACCATATATTTT
- | TRBJ1-2 | TRBV18 | - | CASSTGGGDGYTF | TGTGCCAGCTCCACCGGCGGGGGGGATGGCTACACCTTC
once | TRBJ1-1 | TRBV30 | - | CAWNLDSVVEAFF | TGTGCCTGGAACCTGGACTCGGTAGTTGAAGCTTTCTTT
- | TRBJ1-1 | TRBV4-1 | - | CASSSNGRTEAFF | TGCGCCAGCAGCAGCAATGGACGGACTGAAGCTTTCTTT
- | TRBJ2-7 | TRBV11-2 | TRBD1 | CASSHSRQGGSEQYF | TGTGCCAGCAGCCACTCCCGACAGGGTGGGTCCGAGCAGTACTTC
- | TRBJ1-2 | TRBV29-1 | TRBD1 | CSVGQGGGYTF | TGCAGCGTTGGACAGGGAGGTGGCTACACCTTC
- | TRBJ1-2 | TRBV5-1 | - | CASSSAGHSSYGYTF | TGCGCCAGCAGCTCGGCGGGACACAGCTCCTATGGCTACACCTTC
- | TRBJ1-2 | TRBV7-8 | - | CASSLGRGGGYTF | TGTGCCAGCAGCTTGGGACGGGGGGGTGGCTACACCTTC
- | TRBJ2-5 | TRBV2 | - | CASKVGETQYF | TGTGCCAGTAAGGTGGGGGAGACCCAGTACTTC
- | TRBJ1-2 | TRBV7-9 | - | CASSLERLSYGYTF | TGTGCCAGCAGCTTAGAGAGGCTCTCCTATGGCTACACCTTC
- | TRBJ1-3 | TRBV30 | - | CAWDYGPLSGNTIYF | TGTGCCTGGGATTACGGGCCCCTCTCTGGAAACACCATATATTTT
- | TRBJ2-4 | TRBV12-3/TRBV12-4 | - | CASSGEAKNIQYF | TGTGCCAGCTCCGGGGAGGCCAAAAACATTCAGTACTTC
- | TRBJ2-7 | TRBV5-8 | - | CASSFPGTYEQYF | TGTGCCAGCAGCTTTCCGGGTACCTACGAGCAGTACTTC
- | TRBJ2-7 | TRBV5-5 | TRBD1 | CASSIGTGWYEQYF | TGTGCCAGCAGTATCGGGACAGGGTGGTACGAGCAGTACTTC
- | TRBJ2-5 | TRBV11-2 | - | CASSPAGTAKAQYF | TGTGCCAGCAGCCCAGCCGGGACCGCGAAGGCCCAGTACTTC
- | TRBJ1-5 | TRBV28 | - | CASLGRVWDNQPQHF | TGTGCCAGCCTCGGGAGGGTTTGGGACAATCAGCCCCAGCATTTT
- | TRBJ1-5 | TRBV7-9 | - | CASSGQGSGDQPQHF | TGTGCCAGCAGCGGTCAGGGGAGTGGTGATCAGCCCCAGCATTTT
- | TRBJ1-2 | TRBV5-6 | - | CASSSLWGDYGYTF | TGTGCCAGCAGCTCCCTTTGGGGAGACTATGGCTACACCTTC
few | TRBJ2-2 | TRBV7-3 | - | CASSFQGGLNTGELFF | TGTGCCAGCAGCTTTCAGGGGGGACTAAACACCGGGGAGCTGTTTTTT
few | TRBJ1-1 | TRBV2 | - | CASGGGAPNTEAFF | TGTGCCAGCGGGGGCGGGGCGCCTAACACTGAAGCTTTCTTT
- | TRBJ2-2 | TRBV30 | TRBD1 | CAWSRGPRTGHTGELFF | TGTGCCTGGAGTAGGGGGCCGAGGACAGGGCACACCGGGGAGCTGTTTTTT
few | TRBJ2-1 | TRBV3-1/TRBV3-2 | TRBD1 | CASSQGTGGMNEQFF | TGTGCCAGCAGCCAAGGAACAGGGGGCATGAATGAGCAGTTCTTC
- | TRBJ2-1 | TRBV27 | - | CASSLGSYNEQFF | TGTGCCAGCAGTTTAGGTTCTTACAATGAGCAGTTCTTC
- | TRBJ2-6 | TRBV7-3 | - | CASSSQVGGANVLTF | TGTGCCAGCAGCTCGCAGGTTGGCGGGGCCAACGTCCTGACTTTC
- | TRBJ2-1 | TRBV5-1 | - | CASSLMTASSYNEQFF | TGCGCCAGCAGCCTCATGACAGCGAGCTCCTACAATGAGCAGTTCTTC
- | TRBJ1-5 | TRBV28 | TRBD1 | CASSSGQGEGNQPQHF | TGTGCCAGCAGTTCGGGACAGGGCGAGGGCAATCAGCCCCAGCATTTT
- | TRBJ2-3 | TRBV7-9 | - | CASSSLWGSTDTQYF | TGTGCCAGCAGCTCCTTGTGGGGGAGCACAGATACGCAGTATTTT
- | TRBJ2-3 | TRBV7-9 | - | CASSLVGRGTQYF | TGTGCCAGCAGCTTAGTGGGGCGAGGTACGCAGTATTTT
- | TRBJ1-5 | TRBV10-3 | - | CAISTDGYSNQPQHF | TGTGCCATCAGCACGGACGGATATAGCAATCAGCCCCAGCATTTT
- | TRBJ2-2 | TRBV9 | - | CASSVSLGRYRPNTGELFF | TGTGCCAGCAGCGTATCGTTGGGCAGGTACCGGCCGAACACCGGGGAGCTGTTTTTT
- | TRBJ2-1 | TRBV6-5 | - | CATRRASSYNEQFF | TGTGCCACAAGGAGGGCTAGCTCCTACAATGAGCAGTTCTTC
- | TRBJ1-1 | TRBV2 | - | CASRAGENTEAFF | TGTGCCAGCAGGGCGGGGGAGAACACTGAAGCTTTCTTT
- | TRBJ2-1 | TRBV2 | TRBD1 | CAGEGQGTVEQFF | TGTGCCGGAGAGGGACAGGGAACCGTTGAGCAGTTCTTC
- | TRBJ1-2 | TRBV6-5 | TRBD1 | CATSAGTGGAGYTF | TGTGCCACCTCCGCCGGGACAGGGGGCGCTGGCTACACCTTC
- | TRBJ2-2 | TRBV18 | - | CASSPMVGTGELFF | TGTGCCAGCTCACCAATGGTTGGGACCGGGGAGCTGTTTTTT
- | TRBJ2-7 | TRBV23-1 | TRBD1 | CASSHPSDRPSQIYEQYF | TGCGCCAGCAGTCACCCTTCGGACAGGCCTTCCCAAATCTACGAGCAGTACTTC
- | TRBJ2-3 | TRBV6-5 | - | CASRSGFSVDTQYF | TGTGCCAGCAGATCAGGGTTTTCGGTAGATACGCAGTATTTT
- | TRBJ1-1 | TRBV19 | TRBD1 | CASSPYSTGGTEAFF | TGTGCCAGTAGTCCTTACTCGACAGGGGGCACTGAAGCTTTCTTT
- | TRBJ1-5 | TRBV28 | - | CASSFTVARGDQPQHF | TGTGCCAGCAGTTTTACAGTCGCCCGGGGAGACCAGCCCCAGCATTTT
- | TRBJ2-7 | TRBV7-2 | - | CASSLLGGFAYEQYF | TGTGCCAGCAGCTTATTGGGCGGTTTCGCCTACGAGCAGTACTTC
few | TRBJ1-6 | TRBV9 | TRBD1 | CASSAAGGQYSPLHF | TGTGCCAGCAGCGCAGCAGGGGGCCAGTATTCACCCCTCCACTTT
once | TRBJ1-1 | TRBV27 | TRBD1 | CASSLYLHGTGEAFF | TGTGCCAGCAGTTTATATTTACATGGGACAGGGGAAGCTTTCTTT
- | TRBJ1-1 | TRBV7-2 | - | CASSLDGPGNTEAFF | TGTGCCAGCAGCTTAGATGGGCCGGGGAACACTGAAGCTTTCTTT
- | TRBJ1-5 | TRBV6-5 | - | CASSTGMNSNQPQHF | TGTGCCAGCAGTACGGGGATGAATAGCAATCAGCCCCAGCATTTT
- | TRBJ1-1 | TRBV5-4 | - | CASSSTRLNTEAFF | TGTGCCAGCAGCTCAACCAGGCTAAACACTGAAGCTTTCTTT
- | TRBJ2-3 | TRBV3-1/TRBV3-2 | TRBD1 | CASSFLLWTGGPDTQYF | TGTGCCAGCAGCTTTCTACTGTGGACAGGGGGGCCAGATACGCAGTATTTT
- | TRBJ1-3 | TRBV7-3 | TRBD1 | CASSPGRGPGNTIYF | TGTGCCAGCAGCCCCGGGAGGGGGCCTGGAAACACCATATATTTT
- | TRBJ2-2 | TRBV12-3/TRBV12-4 | - | CASSLETGELFF | TGTGCCAGCAGTTTAGAAACCGGGGAGCTGTTTTTT
- | TRBJ1-4 | TRBV28 | - | CASTGAGKLFF | TGTGCCAGCACCGGGGCAGGGAAACTGTTTTTT
- | TRBJ1-2 | TRBV12-3/TRBV12-4 | - | CASGANYGYTF | TGTGCCAGCGGAGCTAACTATGGCTACACCTTC